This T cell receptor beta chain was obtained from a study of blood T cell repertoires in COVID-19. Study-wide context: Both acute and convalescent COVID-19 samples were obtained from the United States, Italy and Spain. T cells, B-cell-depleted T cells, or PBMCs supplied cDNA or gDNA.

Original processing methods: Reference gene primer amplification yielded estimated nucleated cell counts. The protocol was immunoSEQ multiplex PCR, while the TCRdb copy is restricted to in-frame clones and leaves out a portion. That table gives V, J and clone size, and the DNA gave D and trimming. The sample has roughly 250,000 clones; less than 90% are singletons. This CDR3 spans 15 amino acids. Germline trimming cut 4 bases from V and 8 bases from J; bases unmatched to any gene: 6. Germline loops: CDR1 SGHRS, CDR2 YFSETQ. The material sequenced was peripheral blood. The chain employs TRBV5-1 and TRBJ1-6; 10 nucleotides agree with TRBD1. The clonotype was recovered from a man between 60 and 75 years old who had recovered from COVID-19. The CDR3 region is CASSGTGAVDSPLHF. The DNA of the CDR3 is TGCGCCAGCAGCGGGACAGGGGCTGTCGATTCACCCCTCCACTTT.